This T cell receptor (beta chain) was captured in a study of PD-L1 blockade in urothelial cancer. Turning to the study itself: The number of prior chemotherapy regimens per patient was 0 to 3.

TCRdb keeps only in-frame clones here, not all; method: immunoSEQ multiplex PCR. Among under 70,000 clones listed, about 81% were seen once. V was pared by 5 bases and J by 2 bases, with 21 bases between. The CDR3 spans 17 residues. Germline lookup yields CDR1 SGHAT and CDR2 FQNNGV. Stated time point: pretreatment peripheral blood. Findings of the study overall: Clones that were tumor-associated expanded more in the blood of durable-benefit patients at 3 weeks.

As regards this clone: Its antigen is still unknown.

This chain uses TRBV11-2 with TRBJ1-2; D not resolved. The specimen comprised PBMCs, sampled around atezolizumab (anti-PD-L1) treatment. This sequence was found in a man between 70 and 80 years old with urothelial cancer. For the CDR3, the DNA is TGTGCCAGCAGCCCGAATCCGGGAGGGTTCCGAAACTATGGCTACACCTTC. Translated: CASSPNPGGFRNYGYTF.